The clone carrying this TCR beta chain was observed a few times. Its matching antigen is unknown. Next came a second PCR, run for roughly 6 to 11 cycles, which used a sample-barcoded 5' primer along with a J-beta primer mix. TCRdb ran MiXCR on the 5' RACE reads and lists one entry per CDR3 protein. This table holds 1.5 million to 2 million distinct CDR3 sequences, roughly 27% found once. The record originates from a study of blood T cells in healthy people across ages. The CDR3 sequence is 15 residues long. Trimming shortened V by 5 bases and J by 0 bases, and 12 bases separated the two germline ends. Per germline, CDR1 SGHTA and CDR2 FQGNSA. Study outcomes and limitations: It was the long-lived donors that had more naive CD4+ cells and higher diversity than aged donors. Naive and antigen-experienced cells were not separated, limiting conclusive comparison.

V and J are TRBV7-2 and TRBJ2-3; perhaps TRBD2 as D (6 bases). The clonotype was recovered from a young woman in good health. Sequenced input: blood. CDR3: CASSPRLASTDTQYF. The DNA for the CDR3 is TGTGCCAGCAGCCCCCGGCTAGCGAGCACAGATACGCAGTATTTT.